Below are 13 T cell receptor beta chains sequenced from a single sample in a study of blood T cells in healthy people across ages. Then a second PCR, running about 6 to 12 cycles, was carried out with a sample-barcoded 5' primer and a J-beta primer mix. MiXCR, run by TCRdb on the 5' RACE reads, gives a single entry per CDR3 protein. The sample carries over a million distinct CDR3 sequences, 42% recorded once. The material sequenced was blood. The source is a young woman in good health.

The CDR3: CSASRQGAGQPQHF. The DNA of the CDR3 is TGCAGTGCTAGCCGACAGGGGGCGGGTCAGCCCCAGCATTTT. The V call is TRBV20-1, the J call TRBJ1-5; 10 bases map to TRBD1. The germline V gene encodes CDR1 DFQATT and CDR2 SNEGSKA (reference sequence). Trimming at V came to 3 bases and at J to 6 bases, leaving 5 bases not matched to a gene. The CDR3 is 14 amino acids.

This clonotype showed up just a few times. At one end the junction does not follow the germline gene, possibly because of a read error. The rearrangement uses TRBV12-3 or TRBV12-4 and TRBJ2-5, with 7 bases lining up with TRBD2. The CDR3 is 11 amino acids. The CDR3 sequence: CASGTSGTPYF. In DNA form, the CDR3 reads TGTGCCAGCGGAACCAGCGGGACCCCGTACTTC.

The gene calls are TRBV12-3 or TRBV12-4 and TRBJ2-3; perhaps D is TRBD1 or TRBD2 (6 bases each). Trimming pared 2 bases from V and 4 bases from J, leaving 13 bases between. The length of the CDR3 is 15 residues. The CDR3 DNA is TGTGCCAGCAGTTTACAAGCCGGGGGCGCAGATACGCAGTATTTT. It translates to CASSLQAGGADTQYF.

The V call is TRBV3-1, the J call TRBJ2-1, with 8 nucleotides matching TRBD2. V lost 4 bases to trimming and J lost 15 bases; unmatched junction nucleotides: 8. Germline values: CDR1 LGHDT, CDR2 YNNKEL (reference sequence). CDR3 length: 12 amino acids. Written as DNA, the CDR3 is TGTGCCAGCAGCCTGGGCGGGGGGCCGGGGTTCTTC. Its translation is CASSLGGGPGFF.

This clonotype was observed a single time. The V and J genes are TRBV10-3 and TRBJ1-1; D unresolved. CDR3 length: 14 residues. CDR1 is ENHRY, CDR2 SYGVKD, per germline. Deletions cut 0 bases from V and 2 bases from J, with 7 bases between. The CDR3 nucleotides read TGTGCCATCAGTGAGTCGTACGGAAACACTGAAGCTTTCTTT. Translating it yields CAISESYGNTEAFF.

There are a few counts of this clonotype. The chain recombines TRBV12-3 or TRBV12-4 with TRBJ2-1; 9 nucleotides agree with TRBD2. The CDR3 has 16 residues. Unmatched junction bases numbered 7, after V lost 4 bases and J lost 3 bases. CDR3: CASSSPLAGLYNEQFF. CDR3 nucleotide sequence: TGTGCCAGCAGTTCTCCTCTAGCGGGACTCTACAATGAGCAGTTCTTC.

The CDR3 region is CSAFGESALGGIEQYF. DNA of the CDR3: TGCAGTGCTTTTGGGGAATCTGCCCTGGGGGGAATCGAGCAGTACTTC. The V gene is TRBV20-1, the J gene TRBJ2-7; D may be TRBD2 (6 bases). Germline CDR1 and CDR2: DFQATT and SNEGSKA (reference sequence). The V end lost 5 bases, the J end lost 6 bases, and 26 bases lay between the germline ends. The CDR3 sequence is 16 residues long.

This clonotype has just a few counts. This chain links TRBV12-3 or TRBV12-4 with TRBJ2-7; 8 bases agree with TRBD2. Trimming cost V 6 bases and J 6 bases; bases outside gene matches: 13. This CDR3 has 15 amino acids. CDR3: CASRPTSGGGGEQYF. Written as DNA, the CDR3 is TGTGCCAGCAGACCCACTAGCGGAGGAGGCGGCGAGCAGTACTTC.

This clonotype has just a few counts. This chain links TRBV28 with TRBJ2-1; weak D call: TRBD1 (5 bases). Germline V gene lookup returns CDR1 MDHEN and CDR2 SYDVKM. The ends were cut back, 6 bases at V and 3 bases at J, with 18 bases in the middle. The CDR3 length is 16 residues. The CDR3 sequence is CASSPLSDRFYNEQFF. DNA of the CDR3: TGTGCCAGCAGCCCCCTTTCCGACAGATTCTACAATGAGCAGTTCTTC.

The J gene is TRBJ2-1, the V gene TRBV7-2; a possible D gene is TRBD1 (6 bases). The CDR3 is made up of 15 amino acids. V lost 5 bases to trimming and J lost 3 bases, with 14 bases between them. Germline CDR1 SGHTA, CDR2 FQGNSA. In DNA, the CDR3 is TGTGCCAGCAGCCTCGAGGTAGGGGGCTACAATGAGCAGTTCTTC. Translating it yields CASSLEVGGYNEQFF.

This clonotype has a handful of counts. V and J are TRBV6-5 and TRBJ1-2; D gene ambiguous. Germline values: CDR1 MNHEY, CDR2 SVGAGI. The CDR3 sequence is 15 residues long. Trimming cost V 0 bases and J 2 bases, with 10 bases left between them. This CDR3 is CASSYSHLPNYGYTF. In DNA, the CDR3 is TGTGCCAGCAGTTACTCGCACCTGCCCAACTATGGCTACACCTTC.

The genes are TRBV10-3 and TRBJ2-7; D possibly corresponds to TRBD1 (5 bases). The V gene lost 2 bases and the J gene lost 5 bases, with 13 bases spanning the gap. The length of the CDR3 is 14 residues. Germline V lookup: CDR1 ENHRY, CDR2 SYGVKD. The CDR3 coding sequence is TGTGCCATCAGTGAGGGCAGGGTTTTGAACGAGCAGTACTTC. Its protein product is CAISEGRVLNEQYF.

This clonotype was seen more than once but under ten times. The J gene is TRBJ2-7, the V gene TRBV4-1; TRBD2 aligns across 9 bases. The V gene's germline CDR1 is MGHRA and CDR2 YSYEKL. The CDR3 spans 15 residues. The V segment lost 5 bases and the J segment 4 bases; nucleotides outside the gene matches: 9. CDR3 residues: CASSNPGLARYEQYF. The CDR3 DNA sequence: TGCGCCAGCAGCAACCCGGGACTAGCTAGATACGAGCAGTACTTC.